A single sample gave rise to the 17 T cell receptor beta chains below, sequenced in a study of blood T cell repertoires in COVID-19. Sequencing was performed with immunoSEQ multiplex PCR; in TCRdb, only in-frame clones are kept and a portion is missing. The sample contains about 110,000 clones, around 81% of which appear only once. The specimen was peripheral blood. The receptors here all came from a man older than 75 with acute or convalescent COVID-19.

The V gene is TRBV28, the J gene TRBJ1-2; 8 positions agree with TRBD1. The CDR3 has 16 amino acids. J lost 1 base, V lost 1 base, and 5 bases had no gene match. Germline CDR1 MDHEN, CDR2 SYDVKM. CDR3 region: CASSLSGTGRNYGYTF. For the CDR3, the DNA is TGTGCCAGCAGTTTATCGGGGACAGGTCGTAACTATGGCTACACCTTC.

This clone was picked up a small number of times. V and J are TRBV27 and TRBJ2-1; D ambiguous. The germline V and J ends were trimmed by 4 bases and 2 bases, with 9 bases remaining between them. CDR3 length: 14 amino acids. CDR1 MNHEY and CDR2 SMNVEV come from the germline V gene (reference sequence). This chain's CDR3 is CASSSRHAYNEQFF. The CDR3 DNA sequence: TGTGCCAGCAGTTCACGACACGCCTACAATGAGCAGTTCTTC.

The V gene is TRBV2, the J gene TRBJ2-3, with unresolved D. CDR1 and CDR2 from the germline V gene are SNHLY and FYNNEI. Trimming stripped 8 bases from V and 0 bases from J, with 12 bases between. The CDR3 runs 14 residues. The CDR3 region is CASAGFSSTDTQYF. CDR3 DNA: TGTGCCAGCGCAGGCTTTTCTAGCACAGATACGCAGTATTTT. Full variable domain (remainder filled in from reference TRBV2 and TRBJ2-3): EPEVTQTPSHQVTQMGQEVILRCVPISNHLYFYWYRQILGQKVEFLVSFYNNEISEKSEIFDDQFSVERPDGSNFTLKIRSTKLEDSAMYFCASAGFSSTDTQYFGPGTRLTVL.

The gene calls are TRBV30 and TRBJ2-1, with D perhaps matching TRBD2 (5 bases). Germline assignment: CDR1 GTSNPN and CDR2 SVGIG (reference sequence). The CDR3 is made up of 14 amino acids. V was shortened by 3 bases and J by 4 bases, with 13 bases between the two germline ends. The CDR3 sequence is CAWSLGLNYNEQFF. In nucleotides, the CDR3 is TGTGCCTGGAGCCTCGGACTCAATTACAATGAGCAGTTCTTC. Filled out from reference TRBV30 and TRBJ2-1, the complete variable domain reads SQTIHQWPATLVQPVGSPLSLECTVEGTSNPNLYWYRQAAGRGLQLLFYSVGIGQISSEVPQNLSASRPQDRQFILSSKKLLLSDSGFYLCAWSLGLNYNEQFFGPGTRLTVL.

The chain joins TRBV19 to TRBJ2-7; 8 nucleotides agree with TRBD1. Trimming at V came to 5 bases and at J to 2 bases, leaving 11 bases not matched to a gene. The length of the CDR3 is 16 residues. The germline V gene has CDR1 LNHDA and CDR2 SQIVND (reference sequence). The DNA of the CDR3 is TGTGCCAGTAGTCCGAGCCGGACAGGGAGACCCTACGAGCAGTACTTC. Its translation is CASSPSRTGRPYEQYF.

This clone turned up a few times. V is TRBV5-1 and J is TRBJ2-5; D possibly corresponds to TRBD2 (6 bases). Trimming shortened V by 7 bases and J by 5 bases, and 15 bases separated the two germline ends. The CDR3 has 13 amino acids. Germline-derived CDR1 and CDR2 are SGHRS and YFSETQ. CDR3 DNA sequence: TGCGCCAGCGGTCGGGGGAGCGGGGAGACCCAGTACTTC. Amino acids: CASGRGSGETQYF.

The V and J genes are TRBV30 and TRBJ1-2; D possibly corresponds to TRBD1 (6 bases). Trimming removed 4 bases at V and 3 bases at J, with 15 bases between. In germline, CDR1 is GTSNPN, CDR2 SVGIG (reference sequence). The CDR3 totals 14 residues. CDR3 nucleotide sequence: TGTGCCTGGACCCCAGATGAGGGGGACTATGGCTACACCTTC. This gives the protein CAWTPDEGDYGYTF.

This chain uses TRBV6-6 with TRBJ1-5, with 8 bases identical to TRBD1. The CDR3 spans 16 residues. The V gene's germline CDR1 is MNHNY and CDR2 SVGAGI (reference sequence). V was clipped by 6 bases and J by 7 bases; unmatched bases: 14. The CDR3 region has the DNA TGTGCCAGCAGGAACCCAGGGGGCCAAGTCGACCAGCCCCAGCATTTT. This encodes CASRNPGGQVDQPQHF.

The chain employs TRBV29-1 and TRBJ1-2, with 8 bases lining up with TRBD1. The CDR3 is made up of 13 amino acids. Germline CDR1 reads SQVTM; CDR2 reads ANQGSEA. J gave up 0 bases and V 7 bases, and 4 bases lay outside the gene matches. Here the CDR3 DNA reads TGCAGCGGGGACAGGTTAGCTAACTATGGCTACACCTTC. Protein: CSGDRLANYGYTF.

This chain connects TRBV15 to TRBJ2-3, with TRBD1 matching over 8 bases. This CDR3 contains 16 residues. The V gene end was trimmed by 3 bases and the J gene end by 5 bases; junction bases not matched to a gene: 10. Germline-derived CDR1 and CDR2 are LNHNV and YYDKDF (reference sequence). CDR3 loop: CATSSGQGKWGDTQYF. CDR3 DNA: TGTGCCACCAGCAGCGGACAGGGAAAGTGGGGAGATACGCAGTATTTT.

This chain uses TRBV29-1 with TRBJ2-7; the match to TRBD2 covers 14 bases. The germline V gene has CDR1 SQVTM and CDR2 ANQGSEA. The CDR3 extends over 16 amino acids. J lost 4 bases, V lost 1 base, and 6 bases had no gene match. The CDR3 sequence: CSVEGLAGGHRYEQYF. Written as DNA, the CDR3 is TGCAGCGTTGAAGGACTAGCGGGAGGGCATCGATACGAGCAGTACTTC.

Comments on this clone: Other nucleotide sequences from this sample produce the same CDR3. The gene calls are TRBV28 and TRBJ1-2; tentative D call: TRBD1 (5 bases). This CDR3 is built from 14 residues. Trimming took off 3 bases at V and 2 bases at J, with 10 bases between the two ends. The germline V gene encodes CDR1 MDHEN and CDR2 SYDVKM. CDR3 nucleotides: TGTGCCAGCAGTTTTGGCGGGGCGAACTATGGCTACACCTTC. It is translated as CASSFGGANYGYTF.

This chain joins TRBV27 and TRBJ1-5; 7 nucleotides agree with TRBD1. Germline lookup yields CDR1 MNHEY and CDR2 SMNVEV (reference sequence). This CDR3 is built from 14 residues. V was pared by 6 bases and J by 2 bases, with 4 bases of the junction left unmatched. The CDR3 sequence is CASSSTGGNQPQHF. The CDR3 region has the DNA TGTGCCAGCAGCTCCACAGGGGGCAATCAGCCCCAGCATTTT.

The chain employs TRBV7-2 and TRBJ2-7, with TRBD2 matching over 16 bases. V was pared by 5 bases and J by 7 bases, with 8 bases of the junction left unmatched. Per the germline V gene, CDR1 is SGHTA and CDR2 is FQGNSA. This CDR3 spans 16 amino acids. The CDR3 loop reads CASSQGTSGRAGEQYF. CDR3 DNA: TGTGCCAGCAGCCAAGGGACTAGCGGGAGGGCGGGGGAGCAGTACTTC.

The rearrangement links TRBV6-4 to TRBJ2-3; 9 bases match TRBD2. Per germline, CDR1 MRHNA and CDR2 SNTAGT. Unmatched junction bases numbered 5, after V lost 5 bases and J lost 2 bases. The CDR3 consists of 15 residues. For the CDR3, the DNA is TGTGCCAGCAGTATAGCGGGAGCGACCACAGATACGCAGTATTTT. This sequence encodes CASSIAGATTDTQYF.

The rearrangement uses TRBV19 and TRBJ2-1, with D perhaps matching TRBD1 (6 bases). The CDR3 consists of 16 residues. Trimming removed 6 bases at V and 9 bases at J, with 24 bases between. From germline, CDR1 is LNHDA and CDR2 SQIVND (reference sequence). CDR3 protein: CASSARSGTRRSEQFF. CDR3 nucleotides: TGTGCCAGTAGCGCCCGATCCGGGACAAGAAGGAGTGAGCAGTTCTTC.

The rearrangement uses TRBV6-5 and TRBJ2-1; TRBD1 agrees at 8 bases. The J segment lost 2 bases and the V segment lost 7 bases, leaving 1 base of the junction unmatched. Germline V gene lookup returns CDR1 MNHEY and CDR2 SVGAGI. The length of the CDR3 is 13 residues. The CDR3 loop is CASTGGTYNEQFF. The CDR3 DNA follows: TGTGCCAGCACAGGGGGCACCTACAATGAGCAGTTCTTC.